This T cell receptor (beta chain) is drawn from a study of metastatic and nonmetastatic thyroid tumors. This CDR3 spans 14 amino acids. The V gene lost 6 bases and the J gene lost 5 bases, with 13 bases spanning the gap. Using MiXCR, TCRdb reanalyzed the PCR reads. The sample lists 20,000 to 30,000 clones, 10% to 15% seen once, with roughly an eighth in the top ten. Treatment of any kind had been given to no patient before thyroid surgery. This clone appeared many times. This chain links TRBV12-3 or TRBV12-4 with TRBJ2-2, with a tentative D call TRBD1 (6 bases). The sequence came from a female donor with papillary thyroid cancer or a benign thyroid nodule (not recorded which). Some clones in this sample may be carry-over from other donors' samples. The specimen sequenced was blood. The CDR3 region has the DNA TGTGCCAGCAGAGAGGACAGATATACCGGGGAGCTGTTTTTT. This codes for CASREDRYTGELFF.